Following are 2 T cell receptor beta chains from one sample sequenced in a study of long-term antiretroviral therapy in people with HIV. Assay version v3.0 of immunoSEQ was used, and it was run at survey level. Generated by immunoSEQ multiplex PCR, the TCRdb table keeps only in-frame clones and is missing some. Among tens of thousands of clones listed, roughly 87% were seen once. Source: unsorted PBMCs, taken 2 years after starting antiretroviral therapy. Source of these receptors: a man aged 45-60 years with HIV.

The rearrangement links TRBV7-6 to TRBJ1-2, with TRBD1 as a possible D gene (6 bases). V gave up 1 base and J gave up 5 bases, with 11 bases separating them. This CDR3 contains 14 residues. Germline V gene sequence: CDR1 SGHVS, CDR2 FNYEAQ. The CDR3 bases are TGTGCCAGCAGCTTAGAGACAGGAGGGTATGGCTACACCTTC. Protein: CASSLETGGYGYTF. Full variable domain (missing parts from reference TRBV7-6 and TRBJ1-2): GAGVSQSPRYKVTKRGQDVALRCDPISGHVSLYWYRQALGQGPEFLTYFNYEAQQDKSGLPNDRFSAERPEGSISTLTIQRTEQRDSAMYRCASSLETGGYGYTFGSGTRLTVV.

This clone has only a few counts. In the same sample, other DNA sequences code for this CDR3. The chain is built from TRBV5-1 and TRBJ2-7; 10 bases are shared with TRBD1. The CDR3 spans 14 residues. CDR1 is SGHRS, CDR2 YFSETQ, per germline. V lost 4 bases and J lost 2; bases outside the gene matches: 3. The CDR3 sequence is CASSPGQGPYEQYF. The CDR3 region has the DNA TGCGCCAGCAGCCCGGGACAGGGGCCCTACGAGCAGTACTTC.